The 9 T cell receptor beta chains below all came from one sample that was sequenced in a study of cytomegalovirus exposure and HLA in healthy donors. PCR used 60 Vbeta primers and 13 Jbeta primers. The assay was immunoSEQ multiplex PCR, and TCRdb's table has in-frame clones only and misses some. Of around 170,000 clones in the sample, about 77% are singletons; the top ten hold around 2.4%. Sequenced sample: PBMCs. These receptor sequences come from a man aged 55 to 70 in good health and CMV-seronegative.

As concerns this clone: This sample also contains other DNA sequences that code for the same CDR3. The rearrangement uses TRBV5-6 and TRBJ2-3; 8 nucleotides match TRBD2. Trimming removed 4 bases from V and 0 bases from J; junction bases left unmatched: 13. Looked up from germline, CDR1 is SGHDT and CDR2 is YYEEEE. The CDR3 runs 18 residues. CDR3 sequence: CASSRLGLAGMSTDTQYF. The CDR3 DNA reads TGTGCCAGCAGCCGCTTAGGGCTAGCGGGCATGAGCACAGATACGCAGTATTTT.

This clone has just one count. The chain is built from TRBV7-9 and TRBJ1-3, with 8 bases identical to TRBD1. J lost 3 bases, V lost 7 bases, and 11 bases had no gene match. The CDR3 totals 16 residues. Germline V gene sequence: CDR1 SEHNR, CDR2 FQNEAQ (reference sequence). The CDR3 DNA reads TGTGCCAGCACCCGACTGGACAGGGTGGTTGGAAACACCATATATTTT. This codes for CASTRLDRVVGNTIYF. Supplemented by reference TRBV7-9 and TRBJ1-3, the full variable domain reads DTGVSQNPRHKITKRGQNVTFRCDPISEHNRLYWYRQTLGQGPEFLTYFQNEAQLEKSRLLSDRFSAERPKGSFSTLEIQRTEQGDSAMYLCASTRLDRVVGNTIYFGEGSWLTVV.

Comments on this clone: One junction end disagrees with the germline gene, perhaps due to a read error. This chain links TRBV5-1 with TRBJ1-5; the match to TRBD1 covers 10 bases. CDR1 and CDR2 (germline): SGHRS, YFSETQ. The CDR3 has 14 residues. The CDR3 region is CASSRGQGVQPQNF. The CDR3 region has the DNA TGCGCCAGCAGCCGCGGACAGGGGGTGCAGCCCCAGAATTTT.

This clone appeared a single time. The V and J genes are TRBV19 and TRBJ1-1, with 9 bases fitting TRBD1. V trimming: 7 bases; J trimming: 14 bases; junction bases outside the gene matches: 8. The CDR3 is made up of 11 amino acids. CDR1 is LNHDA and CDR2 is SQIVND in the germline V gene (reference sequence). CDR3 DNA sequence: TGTGCCAGTACAGACAGGGGGGGAGGCTTCTTT. Its protein product is CASTDRGGGFF.

This clone was observed once. Distinct nucleotide sequences in the sample also encode this CDR3. The DNA of the CDR3 is TGCGCCAGCAGCTTGGGACAGGGGGAAAAACTGTTTTTT. Translating gives CASSLGQGEKLFF. The chain joins TRBV5-1 to TRBJ1-4; 8 bases match TRBD1. The germline CDR1 and CDR2 sequences are SGHRS and YFSETQ. With V trimmed by 0 bases and J by 8 bases, 0 bases remained unmatched. The CDR3 is 13 amino acids.

V and J are TRBV6-5 and TRBJ1-4; D gene ambiguous. The V gene lost 7 bases and the J gene lost 5 bases, with 17 bases spanning the gap. The germline CDR1 and CDR2 sequences are MNHEY and SVGAGI. This CDR3 comprises 15 residues. Written as DNA, the CDR3 is TGTGCCAGCAAAGAATCAGCGAGAGCAAATGAAAAACTGTTTTTT. Residues: CASKESARANEKLFF.

This clone appeared once. The gene calls are TRBV30 and TRBJ1-2, with D uncertain. The CDR3 has 14 amino acids. V gave up 2 bases and J gave up 3 bases, with 13 bases separating them. Germline CDR1 GTSNPN, CDR2 SVGIG (reference sequence). CDR3 region: CAWSTTPSHYGYTF. Here the CDR3 DNA reads TGTGCCTGGAGTACTACACCCTCACACTATGGCTACACCTTC.

The genes are TRBV4-3 and TRBJ2-7, with 9 bases matching TRBD2. This CDR3 comprises 18 residues. CDR1 and CDR2 from the germline V gene are LGHNA and YSLEER. V shed 1 base and J 4 bases; nucleotides not matched to a gene: 14. CDR3 DNA sequence: TGCGCCAGCAGCCAAGGGTGGCTAGCGGGGCGTGGGGCTTACGAGCAGTACTTC. Encoded protein: CASSQGWLAGRGAYEQYF.

This chain uses TRBV19 with TRBJ2-1, with D possibly TRBD1 on 6 matching bases. CDR1 and CDR2 from the germline V gene are LNHDA and SQIVND (reference sequence). The CDR3 consists of 15 residues. V was shortened by 4 bases and J by 10 bases, with 20 bases between the two germline ends. CDR3 sequence reads: CASSTQPTQGREQFF. The CDR3 DNA sequence: TGTGCCAGTAGTACCCAGCCCACACAGGGCCGGGAGCAGTTCTTC. Looking up the rest from reference TRBV19 and TRBJ2-1 gives the full variable domain: DGGITQSPKYLFRKEGQNVTLSCEQNLNHDAMYWYRQDPGQGLRLIYYSQIVNDFQKGDIAEGYSVSREKKESFPLTVTSAQKNPTAFYLCASSTQPTQGREQFFGPGTRLTVL.